The present T cell receptor beta chain was sequenced within a study of blood T cell repertoires in COVID-19. Study background: Donors in the United States, Italy and Spain gave samples during acute or convalescent COVID-19.

As handled by the study authors: Reference gene primer amplification in the assay estimated nucleated cell counts. Clones were read by immunoSEQ multiplex PCR, and TCRdb kept only the in-frame ones, dropping some. V and J calls and clone size are given by that table; D and trimming were obtained from the DNA. The table lists 70,000 to 95,000 clones, roughly 90% of them singletons. Seattle participants joined during active infection and were tracked over time. The receptor was derived from a man in his forties or fifties with COVID-19, enrolled during active disease. The sequenced sample was peripheral blood.

In DNA form, the CDR3 reads TGTGCCAGCAGCTTTTGGACTAGGGGGATGGAGACCCAGTACTTC. Amino acids: CASSFWTRGMETQYF. The chain recombines TRBV7-2 with TRBJ2-5; tentatively, D is TRBD2 (7 bases). Germline lookup yields CDR1 SGHTA and CDR2 FQGNSA. V was pared by 3 bases and J by 5 bases, with 16 bases between. This CDR3 has 15 amino acids.